The clone carrying this TCR beta chain was detected once. The source of the sample is a study of blood T cell repertoires in COVID-19. Study-wide context: The analysed material was cDNA or gDNA that came from T cells, B-cell-depleted T cells, or PBMCs.

Per the study methods: Reference gene primers were amplified, and this amplification served to estimate nucleated cell counts. The table came from immunoSEQ multiplex PCR; TCRdb's copy has only in-frame clones and leaves some out. Clonal size and the V and J genes are those of that table, whereas D and trimming came from the DNA. The data show 150,000 or so clones, approximately 90% seen once. V lost 5 bases, J lost 1 base, and 16 bases lay in between. Looked up from germline, CDR1 is SGHTA and CDR2 is FQGNSA. The CDR3 has 16 amino acids. V gene TRBV7-2 combines with J gene TRBJ2-3; D may be TRBD1 (6 bases). The sequencing sample was made of peripheral blood. This TCR came from a young man with COVID-19, enrolled during active disease. The CDR3 bases are TGTGCCAGCAGCCCGCGACCGGGACACCGCACAGATACGCAGTATTTT. Amino acid sequence: CASSPRPGHRTDTQYF. The complete variable domain, with remaining parts taken from reference TRBV7-2 and TRBJ2-3, reads GAGVSQSPSNKVTEKGKDVELRCDPISGHTALYWYRQSLGQGLEFLIYFQGNSAPDKSGLPSDRFSAERTGGSVSTLTIQRTQQEDSAVYLCASSPRPGHRTDTQYFGPGTRLTVL.